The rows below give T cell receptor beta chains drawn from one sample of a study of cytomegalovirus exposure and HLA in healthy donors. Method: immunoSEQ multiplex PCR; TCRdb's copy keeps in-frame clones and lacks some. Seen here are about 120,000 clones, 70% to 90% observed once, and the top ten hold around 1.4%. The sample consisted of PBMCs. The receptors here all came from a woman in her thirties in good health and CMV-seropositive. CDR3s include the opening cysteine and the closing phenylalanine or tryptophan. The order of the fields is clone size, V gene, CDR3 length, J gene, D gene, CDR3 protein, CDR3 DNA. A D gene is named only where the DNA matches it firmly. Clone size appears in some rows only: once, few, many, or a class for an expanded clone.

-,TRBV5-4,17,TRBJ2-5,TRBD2,CASSSPGLAGSGETQYF,TGTGCCAGCAGCTCCCCGGGACTAGCGGGATCAGGAGAGACCCAGTACTTC
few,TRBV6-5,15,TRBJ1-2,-,CASSAFIGTAYGYTF,TGTGCCAGCAGTGCGTTTATCGGGACTGCTTATGGCTACACCTTC
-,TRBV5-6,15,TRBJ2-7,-,CASSFGQAFTYEQYF,TGTGCCAGCAGCTTTGGACAAGCCTTTACCTACGAGCAGTACTTC
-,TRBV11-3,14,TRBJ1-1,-,CASSLDRHNTEAFF,TGTGCCAGCAGCTTAGATCGACACAACACTGAAGCTTTCTTT
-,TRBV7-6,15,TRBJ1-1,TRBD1,CASSSAPGGATEAFF,TGTGCCAGCAGCTCTGCCCCAGGGGGCGCGACTGAAGCTTTCTTT
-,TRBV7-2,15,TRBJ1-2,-,CASSSPRTGDYGYTF,TGTGCCAGCAGCTCCCCGAGGACTGGGGACTATGGCTACACCTTC
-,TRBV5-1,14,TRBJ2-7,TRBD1,CASSLRTGGGEQYF,TGCGCCAGCAGCTTGAGGACAGGGGGCGGCGAGCAGTACTTC
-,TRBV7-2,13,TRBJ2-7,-,CASSSQGSYEQYF,TGTGCCAGCAGCTCCCAGGGGTCCTACGAGCAGTACTTC
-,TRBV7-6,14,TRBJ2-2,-,CASSLSGNTGELFF,TGTGCCAGCAGCTTAAGCGGGAACACCGGGGAGCTGTTTTTT
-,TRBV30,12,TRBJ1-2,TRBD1,CAWSVGGLGYTF,TGTGCCTGGAGTGTAGGGGGCCTTGGCTACACCTTC
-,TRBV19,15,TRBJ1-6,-,CASSTGHSYNSPLHF,TGTGCCAGTAGTACCGGTCACTCCTATAATTCACCCCTCCACTTT
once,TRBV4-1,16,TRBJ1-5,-,CASSQDGAPRGQPQHF,TGCGCCAGCAGCCAAGATGGGGCCCCCAGGGGTCAGCCCCAGCATTTT
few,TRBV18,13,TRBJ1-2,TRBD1,CASLQGTNYGYTF,TGTGCCAGCTTACAGGGGACTAACTATGGCTACACCTTC
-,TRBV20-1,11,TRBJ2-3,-,CSARTGVTQYF,TGCAGTGCTAGGACCGGGGTTACGCAGTATTTT
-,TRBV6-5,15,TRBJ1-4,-,CASSYSLGSGEKLFF,TGTGCCAGCAGTTACTCGTTAGGGAGTGGTGAAAAACTGTTTTTT
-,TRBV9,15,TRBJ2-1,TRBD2,CASSVEGTSFNEQFF,TGTGCCAGCAGCGTAGAAGGGACTAGCTTCAATGAGCAGTTCTTC
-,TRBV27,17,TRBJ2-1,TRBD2,CASSPDPAGGLYNEQFF,TGTGCCAGCAGTCCCGACCCAGCGGGAGGCCTTTACAATGAGCAGTTCTTC
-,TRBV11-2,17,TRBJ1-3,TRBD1,CASSPLRDRGLGNTIYF,TGTGCCAGCAGCCCTCTCCGGGACAGGGGGCTTGGAAACACCATATATTTT
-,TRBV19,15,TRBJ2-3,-,CASSDELSSTDTQYF,TGTGCCAGTAGTGATGAGCTTTCTAGCACAGATACGCAGTATTTT
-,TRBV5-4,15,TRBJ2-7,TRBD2,CASSLGWTSSDEQYF,TGTGCCAGCAGCTTGGGATGGACTAGCTCAGACGAGCAGTACTTC
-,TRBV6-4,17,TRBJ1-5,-,CASSDGYSIYSNQPQHF,TGTGCCAGCAGTGACGGTTACAGCATTTATAGCAATCAGCCCCAGCATTTT
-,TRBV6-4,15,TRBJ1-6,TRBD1,CASSDSTGGNSPLHF,TGTGCCAGCAGTGACTCGACAGGGGGCAATTCACCCCTCCACTTT
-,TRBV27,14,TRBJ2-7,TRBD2,CASSGTSGTYEQYF,TGTGCCAGCAGCGGGACTAGCGGGACCTACGAGCAGTACTTC
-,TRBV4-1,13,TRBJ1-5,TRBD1,CASSQTGFEPQHF,TGCGCCAGCAGCCAGACAGGGTTTGAGCCCCAGCATTTT
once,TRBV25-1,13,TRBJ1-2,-,CASSEPTFGGYTF,TGTGCCAGCAGTGAACCCACCTTCGGTGGCTACACCTTC
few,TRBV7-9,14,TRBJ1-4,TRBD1,CASSHRGTNEKLFF,TGTGCCAGCAGCCACAGGGGAACTAATGAAAAACTGTTTTTT
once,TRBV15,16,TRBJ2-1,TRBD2,CATSREVAGGVNEQFF,TGTGCCACCAGCAGAGAAGTGGCGGGAGGGGTCAATGAGCAGTTCTTC
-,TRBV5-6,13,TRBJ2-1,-,CASSRADYNEQFF,TGTGCCAGCAGTCGAGCGGACTACAATGAGCAGTTCTTC
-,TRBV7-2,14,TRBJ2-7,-,CASSLGAGPYEQYF,TGTGCCAGCAGCTTAGGGGCGGGACCCTACGAGCAGTACTTC
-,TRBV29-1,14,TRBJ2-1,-,CSVEDRTSLDEQFF,TGCAGCGTTGAAGATAGAACTAGCCTGGATGAGCAGTTCTTC
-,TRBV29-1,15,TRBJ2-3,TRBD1,CSVEDRGQGADTQYF,TGCAGCGTTGAAGATAGGGGACAGGGGGCAGATACGCAGTATTTT
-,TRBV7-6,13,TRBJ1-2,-,CASSRGATDGYTF,TGTGCCAGCAGCCGTGGGGCTACGGATGGCTACACCTTC
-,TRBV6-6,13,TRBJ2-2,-,CASRDSNTGELFF,TGTGCCAGCAGGGACAGCAACACCGGGGAGCTGTTTTTT
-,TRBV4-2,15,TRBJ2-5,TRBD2,CASSQREGPQETQYF,TGTGCCAGCAGCCAAAGGGAGGGCCCCCAAGAGACCCAGTACTTC
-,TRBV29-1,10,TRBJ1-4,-,CSARAQKLFF,TGCAGCGCTCGAGCCCAAAAACTGTTTTTT
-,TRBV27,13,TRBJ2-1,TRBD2,CANGLAGKDEQFF,TGTGCCAACGGACTAGCGGGGAAGGATGAGCAGTTCTTC
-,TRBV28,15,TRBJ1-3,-,CASSSPGISGNTIYF,TGTGCCAGCAGCTCTCCGGGGATCTCTGGAAACACCATATATTTT
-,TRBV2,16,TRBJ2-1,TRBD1,CASSHPGTGKENEQFF,TGTGCCAGCAGTCACCCCGGGACAGGGAAAGAGAATGAGCAGTTCTTC
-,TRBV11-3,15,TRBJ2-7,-,CASSLLQGGSYEQYF,TGTGCCAGCAGCCTCCTGCAGGGAGGCAGCTACGAGCAGTACTTC
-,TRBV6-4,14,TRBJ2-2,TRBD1,CASKARDRDGELFF,TGTGCCAGCAAAGCCCGGGACAGGGACGGGGAGCTGTTTTTT
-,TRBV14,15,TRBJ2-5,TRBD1,CASSLRTGNQETQYF,TGTGCCAGCAGCCTCCGGACAGGGAACCAAGAGACCCAGTACTTC
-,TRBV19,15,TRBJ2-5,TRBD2,CASSFRTSGVETQYF,TGTGCCAGTAGTTTCAGGACTAGCGGGGTGGAGACCCAGTACTTC
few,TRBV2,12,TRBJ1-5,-,CASTGNNQPQHF,TGTGCCAGCACGGGGAACAATCAGCCCCAGCATTTT
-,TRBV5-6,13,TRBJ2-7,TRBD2,CASRWTSSYEQYF,TGTGCCAGCAGATGGACTAGCAGCTACGAGCAGTACTTC
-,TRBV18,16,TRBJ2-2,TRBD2,CASSPIAGGRTGELFF,TGTGCCAGCTCTCCCATAGCGGGAGGTCGTACCGGGGAGCTGTTTTTT